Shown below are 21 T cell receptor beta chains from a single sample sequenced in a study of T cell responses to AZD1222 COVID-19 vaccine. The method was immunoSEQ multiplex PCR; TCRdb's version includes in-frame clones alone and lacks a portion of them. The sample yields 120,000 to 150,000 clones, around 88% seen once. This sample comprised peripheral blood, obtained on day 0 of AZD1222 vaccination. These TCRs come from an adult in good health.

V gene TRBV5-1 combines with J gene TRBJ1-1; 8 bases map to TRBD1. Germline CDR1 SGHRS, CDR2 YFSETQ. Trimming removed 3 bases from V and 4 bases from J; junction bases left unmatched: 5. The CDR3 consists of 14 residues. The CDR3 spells CASSSTGVGTEAFF. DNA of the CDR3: TGCGCCAGCAGCTCGACAGGGGTGGGCACTGAAGCTTTCTTT.

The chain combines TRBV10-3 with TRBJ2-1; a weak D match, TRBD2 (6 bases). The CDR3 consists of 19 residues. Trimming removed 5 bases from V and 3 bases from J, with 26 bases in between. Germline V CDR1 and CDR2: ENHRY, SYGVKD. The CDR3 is CAISLLRPGPSGLYNEQFF. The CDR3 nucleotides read TGTGCCATCAGTCTTCTAAGGCCAGGGCCGAGCGGGCTCTACAATGAGCAGTTCTTC.

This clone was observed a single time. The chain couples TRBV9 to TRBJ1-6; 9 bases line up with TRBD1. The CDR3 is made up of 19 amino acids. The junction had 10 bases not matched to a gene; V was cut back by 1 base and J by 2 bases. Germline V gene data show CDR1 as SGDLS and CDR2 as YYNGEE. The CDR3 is CASSVPTLRDRAYNSPLHF. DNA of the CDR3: TGTGCCAGCAGCGTACCTACTCTCCGGGACAGGGCCTATAATTCACCCCTCCACTTT.

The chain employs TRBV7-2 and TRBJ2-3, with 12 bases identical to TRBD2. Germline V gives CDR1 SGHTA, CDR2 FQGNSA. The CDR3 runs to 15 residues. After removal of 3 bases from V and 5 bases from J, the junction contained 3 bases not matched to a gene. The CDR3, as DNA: TGTGCCAGCAGCTTGACTAGCGGGAGAGGAGATACGCAGTATTTT. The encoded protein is CASSLTSGRGDTQYF.

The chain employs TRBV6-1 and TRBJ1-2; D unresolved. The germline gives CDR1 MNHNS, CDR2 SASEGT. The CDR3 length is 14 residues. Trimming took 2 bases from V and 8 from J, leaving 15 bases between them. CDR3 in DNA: TGTGCCAGCAGTGAACGGTCCTCCCTCGGGGGCTACACCTTC. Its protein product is CASSERSSLGGYTF.

The chain's CDR3 is CASGRLDSTDTQYF. CDR3 bases: TGTGCCAGCGGGAGACTAGATAGCACAGATACGCAGTATTTT. The rearrangement joins TRBV6-6 to TRBJ2-3, with D maybe TRBD2 (6 bases). Trimming shortened V by 8 bases and J by 0 bases, and 12 bases separated the two germline ends. The V gene's germline CDR1 is MNHNY and CDR2 SVGAGI (reference sequence). The CDR3 totals 14 residues.

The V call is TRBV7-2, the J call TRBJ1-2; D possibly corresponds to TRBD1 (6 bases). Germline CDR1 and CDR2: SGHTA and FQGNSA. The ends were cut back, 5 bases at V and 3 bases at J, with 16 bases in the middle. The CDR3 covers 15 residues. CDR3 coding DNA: TGTGCCAGCAGCCGCTCATGGGGGGCCGACTATGGCTACACCTTC. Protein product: CASSRSWGADYGYTF.

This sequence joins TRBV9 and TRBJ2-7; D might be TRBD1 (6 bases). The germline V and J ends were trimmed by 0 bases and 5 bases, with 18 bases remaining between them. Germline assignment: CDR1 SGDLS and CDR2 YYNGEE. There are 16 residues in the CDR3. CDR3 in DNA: TGTGCCAGCAGCGTAGCGATGGGCAGGGGTGCTGACGAGCAGTACTTC. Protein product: CASSVAMGRGADEQYF.

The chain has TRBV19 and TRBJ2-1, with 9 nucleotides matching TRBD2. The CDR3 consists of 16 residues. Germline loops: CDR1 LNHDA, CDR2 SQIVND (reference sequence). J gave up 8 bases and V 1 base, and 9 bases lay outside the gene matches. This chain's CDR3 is CASSIAIGLAGYEQFF. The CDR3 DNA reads TGTGCCAGTAGTATAGCAATAGGGCTAGCGGGATATGAGCAGTTCTTC.

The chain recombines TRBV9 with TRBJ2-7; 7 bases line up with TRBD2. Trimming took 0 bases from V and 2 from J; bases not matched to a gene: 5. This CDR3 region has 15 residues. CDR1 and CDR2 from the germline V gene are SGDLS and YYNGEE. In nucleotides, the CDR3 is TGTGCCAGCAGCGTAGCTAGCGGATCTACCTACGAGCAGTACTTC. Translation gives CASSVASGSTYEQYF.

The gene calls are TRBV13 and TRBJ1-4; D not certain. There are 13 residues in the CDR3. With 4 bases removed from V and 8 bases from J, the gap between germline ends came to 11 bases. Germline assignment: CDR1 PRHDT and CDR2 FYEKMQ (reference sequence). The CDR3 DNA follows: TGTGCCAGCAGCTCCCCTCCAGGCGAAAAACTGTTTTTT. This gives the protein CASSSPPGEKLFF.

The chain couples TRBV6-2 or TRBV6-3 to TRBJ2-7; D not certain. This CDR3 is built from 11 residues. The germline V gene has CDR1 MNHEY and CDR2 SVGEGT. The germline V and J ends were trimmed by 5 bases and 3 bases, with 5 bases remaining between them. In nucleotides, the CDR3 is TGTGCCAGCAGTGACTTCTACGAGCAGTACTTC. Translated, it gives CASSDFYEQYF.

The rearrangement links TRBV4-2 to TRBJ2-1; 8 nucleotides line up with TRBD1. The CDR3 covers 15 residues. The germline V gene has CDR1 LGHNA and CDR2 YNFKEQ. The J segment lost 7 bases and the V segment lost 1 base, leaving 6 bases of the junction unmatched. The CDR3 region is CASSQGLDRANEQFF. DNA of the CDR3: TGTGCCAGCAGCCAAGGGCTGGACAGGGCTAATGAGCAGTTCTTC.

This chain's CDR3 is CASSQGGPLTDTQYF. CDR3 in DNA: TGTGCCAGCAGCCAAGGGGGACCACTCACAGATACGCAGTATTTT. The V call is TRBV3-1 (or the pseudogene TRBV3-2), the J call TRBJ2-3; D may match TRBD1 or TRBD2 (5 bases each). The germline V gene encodes CDR1 LGHDT and CDR2 YNNKEL (reference sequence). This CDR3 spans 15 amino acids. Trimming stripped 1 base from V and 2 bases from J, with 10 bases between.

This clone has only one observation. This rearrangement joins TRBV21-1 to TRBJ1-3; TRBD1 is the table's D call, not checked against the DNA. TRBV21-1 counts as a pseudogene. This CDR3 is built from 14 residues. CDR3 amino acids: CASNPTGAGNTIYF. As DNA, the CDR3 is TGTGCCAGCAATCCTACAGGGGCTGGAAACACCATATATTTT.

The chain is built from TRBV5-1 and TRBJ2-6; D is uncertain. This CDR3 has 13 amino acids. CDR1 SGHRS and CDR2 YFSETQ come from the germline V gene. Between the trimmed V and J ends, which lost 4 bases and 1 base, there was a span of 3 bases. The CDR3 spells CASSQSGANVLTF. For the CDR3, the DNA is TGCGCCAGCAGCCAATCTGGGGCCAACGTCCTGACTTTC.

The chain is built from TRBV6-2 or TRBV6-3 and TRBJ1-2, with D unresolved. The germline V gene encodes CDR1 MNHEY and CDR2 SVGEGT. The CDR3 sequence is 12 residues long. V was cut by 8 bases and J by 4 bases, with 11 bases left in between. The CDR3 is CASGYWGYGYTF. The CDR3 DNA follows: TGTGCCAGCGGGTACTGGGGCTATGGCTACACCTTC.

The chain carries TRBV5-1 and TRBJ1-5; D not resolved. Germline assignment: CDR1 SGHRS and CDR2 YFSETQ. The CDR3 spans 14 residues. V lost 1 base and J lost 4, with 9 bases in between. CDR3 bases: TGCGCCAGCAGCTTGTCCGGCGGTAATCAGCCCCAGCATTTT. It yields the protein CASSLSGGNQPQHF.

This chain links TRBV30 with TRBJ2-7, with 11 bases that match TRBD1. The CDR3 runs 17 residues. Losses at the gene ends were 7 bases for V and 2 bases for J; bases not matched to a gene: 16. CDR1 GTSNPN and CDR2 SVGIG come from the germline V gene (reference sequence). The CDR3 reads CASIVWDRGLTAYEQYF. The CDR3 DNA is TGTGCCTCCATCGTCTGGGACAGGGGGTTAACCGCCTACGAGCAGTACTTC.

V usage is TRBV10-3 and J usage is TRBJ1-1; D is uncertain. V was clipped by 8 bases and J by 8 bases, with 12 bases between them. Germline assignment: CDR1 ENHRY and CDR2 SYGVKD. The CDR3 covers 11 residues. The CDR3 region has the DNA TGTGCCATCTGGACGGACGGCGAAGCTTTCTTT. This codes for CAIWTDGEAFF.

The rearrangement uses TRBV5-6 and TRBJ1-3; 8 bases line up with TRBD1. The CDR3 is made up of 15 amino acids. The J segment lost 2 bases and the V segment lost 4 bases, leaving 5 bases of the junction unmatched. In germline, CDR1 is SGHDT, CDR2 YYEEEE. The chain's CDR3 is CASSTRTGTGNTIYF. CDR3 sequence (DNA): TGTGCCAGCAGCACCCGGACAGGGACTGGAAACACCATATATTTT. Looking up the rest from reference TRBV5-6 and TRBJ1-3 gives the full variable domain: DAGVTQSPTHLIKTRGQQVTLRCSPKSGHDTVSWYQQALGQGPQFIFQYYEEEERQRGNFPDRFSGHQFPNYSSELNVNALLLGDSALYLCASSTRTGTGNTIYFGEGSWLTVV.